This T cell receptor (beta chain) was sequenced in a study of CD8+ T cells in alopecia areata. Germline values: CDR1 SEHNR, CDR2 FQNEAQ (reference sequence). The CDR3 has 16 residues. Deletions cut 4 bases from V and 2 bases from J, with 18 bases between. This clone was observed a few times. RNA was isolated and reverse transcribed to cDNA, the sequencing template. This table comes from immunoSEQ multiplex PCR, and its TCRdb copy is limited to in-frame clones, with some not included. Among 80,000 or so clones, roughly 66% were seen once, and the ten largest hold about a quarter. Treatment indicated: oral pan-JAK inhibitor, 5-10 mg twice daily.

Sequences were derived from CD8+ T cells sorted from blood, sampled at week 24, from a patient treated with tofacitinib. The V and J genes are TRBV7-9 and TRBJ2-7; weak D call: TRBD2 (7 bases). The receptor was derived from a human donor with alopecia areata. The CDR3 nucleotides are TGTGCCAGCAGCTCCAGGTCGGGGGGCTCGCCCTACGAGCAGTACTTC. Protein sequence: CASSSRSGGSPYEQYF.